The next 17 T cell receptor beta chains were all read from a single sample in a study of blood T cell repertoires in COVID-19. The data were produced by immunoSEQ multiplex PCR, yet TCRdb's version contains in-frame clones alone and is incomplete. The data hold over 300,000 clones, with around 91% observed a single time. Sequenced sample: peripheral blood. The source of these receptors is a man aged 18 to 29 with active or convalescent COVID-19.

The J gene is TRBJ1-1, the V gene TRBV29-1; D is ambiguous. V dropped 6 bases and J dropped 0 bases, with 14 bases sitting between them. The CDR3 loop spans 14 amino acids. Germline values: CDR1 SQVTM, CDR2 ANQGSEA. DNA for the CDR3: TGCAGCGTAAAGAATCTAGCCGTGAACACTGAAGCTTTCTTT. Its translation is CSVKNLAVNTEAFF.

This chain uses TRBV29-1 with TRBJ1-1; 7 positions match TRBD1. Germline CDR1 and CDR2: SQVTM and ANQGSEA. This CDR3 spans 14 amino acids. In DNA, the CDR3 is TGCACCGTAGGGATCGACAGGGTCGAGACTGAAGCTTTCTTT. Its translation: CTVGIDRVETEAFF.

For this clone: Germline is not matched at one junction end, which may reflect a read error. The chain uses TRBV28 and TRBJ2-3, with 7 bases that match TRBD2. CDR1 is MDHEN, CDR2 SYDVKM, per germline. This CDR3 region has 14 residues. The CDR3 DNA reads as TGTGCCAGCTGTTTCTCGGGGGGATCAGATACGCAGTATTTT. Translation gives CASCFSGGSDTQYF.

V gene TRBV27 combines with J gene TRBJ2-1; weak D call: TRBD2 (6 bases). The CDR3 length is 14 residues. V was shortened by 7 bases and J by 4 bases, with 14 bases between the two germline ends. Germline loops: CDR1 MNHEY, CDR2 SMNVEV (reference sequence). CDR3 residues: CASTPGSGYNEQFF. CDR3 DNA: TGTGCCAGCACCCCGGGTAGCGGATACAATGAGCAGTTCTTC.

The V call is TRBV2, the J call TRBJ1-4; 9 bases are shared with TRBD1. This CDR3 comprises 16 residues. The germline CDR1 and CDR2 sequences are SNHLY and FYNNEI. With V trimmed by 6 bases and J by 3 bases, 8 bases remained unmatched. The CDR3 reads CASRSQGARANEKLFF. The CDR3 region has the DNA TGTGCCAGCAGGTCACAGGGGGCGCGAGCTAATGAAAAACTGTTTTTT.

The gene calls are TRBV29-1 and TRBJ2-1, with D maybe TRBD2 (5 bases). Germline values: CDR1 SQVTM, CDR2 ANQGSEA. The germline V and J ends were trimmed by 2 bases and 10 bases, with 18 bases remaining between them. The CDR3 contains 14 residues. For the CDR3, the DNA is TGCAGCGTTGAACCCCAGGTAGAGCGGCTCGAGCAGTTCTTC. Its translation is CSVEPQVERLEQFF.

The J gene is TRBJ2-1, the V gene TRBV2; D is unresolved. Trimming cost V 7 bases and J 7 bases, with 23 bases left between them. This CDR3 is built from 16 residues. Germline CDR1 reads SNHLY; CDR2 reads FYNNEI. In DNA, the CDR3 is TGTGCCAGCACCCTCCTGAGTCTAGATACTAAGAATGAGCAGTTCTTC. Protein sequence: CASTLLSLDTKNEQFF.

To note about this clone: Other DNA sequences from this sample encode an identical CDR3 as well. In nucleotides, the CDR3 is TGTGCCAGCAGTTTTGGCGGGGGGAGCACAGATACGCAGTATTTT. It encodes CASSFGGGSTDTQYF. V and J are TRBV28 and TRBJ2-3, with 8 bases matching TRBD2. CDR3 size: 15 residues. Trimming at V came to 3 bases and at J to 0 bases, leaving 2 bases not matched to a gene. Germline lookup yields CDR1 MDHEN and CDR2 SYDVKM.

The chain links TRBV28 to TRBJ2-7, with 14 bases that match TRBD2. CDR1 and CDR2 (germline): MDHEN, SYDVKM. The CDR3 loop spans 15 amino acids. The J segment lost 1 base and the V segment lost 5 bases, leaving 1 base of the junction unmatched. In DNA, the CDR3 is TGTGCCAGCAGTGGGACTAGCGGGGGATCCTACGAGCAGTACTTC. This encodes CASSGTSGGSYEQYF.

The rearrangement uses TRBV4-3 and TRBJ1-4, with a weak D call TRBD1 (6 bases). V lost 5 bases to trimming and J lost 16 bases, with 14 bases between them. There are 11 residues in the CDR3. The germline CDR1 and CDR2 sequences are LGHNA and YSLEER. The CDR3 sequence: CASSFWTEPFF. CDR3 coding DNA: TGCGCCAGCAGCTTTTGGACAGAACCGTTTTTT.

The CDR3 DNA sequence: TGCGCCAGCAGCCAAAGGACTGCATACGAGCAGTACTTC. It is translated as CASSQRTAYEQYF. This rearrangement joins TRBV4-1 to TRBJ2-7, with a weak D call TRBD2 (5 bases). Per germline, CDR1 MGHRA and CDR2 YSYEKL. V lost 2 bases and J lost 4, with 9 bases in between. The CDR3 covers 13 residues.

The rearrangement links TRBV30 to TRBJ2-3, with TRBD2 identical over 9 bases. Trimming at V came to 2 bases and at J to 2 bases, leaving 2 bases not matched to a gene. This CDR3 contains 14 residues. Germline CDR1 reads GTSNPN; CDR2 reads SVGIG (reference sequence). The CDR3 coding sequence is TGTGCCTGGAGTCGACTAGCGGACACAGATACGCAGTATTTT. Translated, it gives CAWSRLADTDTQYF.

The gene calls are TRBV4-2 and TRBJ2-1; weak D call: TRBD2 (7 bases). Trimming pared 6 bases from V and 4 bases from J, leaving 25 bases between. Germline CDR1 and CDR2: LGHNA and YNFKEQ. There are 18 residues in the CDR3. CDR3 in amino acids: CASSQPRGGQGEYNEQFF. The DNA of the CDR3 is TGTGCCAGCAGTCAGCCAAGGGGGGGGCAAGGGGAATACAATGAGCAGTTCTTC.

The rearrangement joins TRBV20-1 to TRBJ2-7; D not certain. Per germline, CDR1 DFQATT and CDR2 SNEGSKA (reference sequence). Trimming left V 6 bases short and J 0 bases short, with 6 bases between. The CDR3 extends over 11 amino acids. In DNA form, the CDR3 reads TGCAGTGCCTGGGCCTCCTACGAGCAGTACTTC. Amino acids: CSAWASYEQYF.

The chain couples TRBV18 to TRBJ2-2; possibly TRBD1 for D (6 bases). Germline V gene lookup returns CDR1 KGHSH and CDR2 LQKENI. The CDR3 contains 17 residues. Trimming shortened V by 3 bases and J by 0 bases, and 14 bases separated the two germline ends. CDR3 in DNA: TGTGCCAGCTCACCGGACAGTCCCATGGCGAACACCGGGGAGCTGTTTTTT. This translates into CASSPDSPMANTGELFF.

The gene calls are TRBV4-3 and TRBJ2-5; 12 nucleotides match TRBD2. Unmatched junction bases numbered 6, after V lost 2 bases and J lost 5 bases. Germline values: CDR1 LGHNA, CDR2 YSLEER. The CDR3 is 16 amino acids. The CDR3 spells CASSQRLAGESETQYF. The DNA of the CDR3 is TGCGCCAGCAGCCAAAGACTAGCGGGAGAGTCTGAGACCCAGTACTTC.

The CDR3 is CATSRDLVAYYTF. The CDR3 DNA reads as TGTGCCACCAGCAGAGATCTGGTGGCTTACTACACCTTC. This chain uses TRBV15 with TRBJ1-2; D not certain. This CDR3 contains 13 residues. Germline V gene sequence: CDR1 LNHNV, CDR2 YYDKDF (reference sequence). V lost 0 bases to trimming and J lost 10 bases, with 12 bases between them.